Presented here are 8 T cell receptor beta chains from one specimen sequenced in a study of blood T cell repertoires in COVID-19. Clones were sequenced by immunoSEQ multiplex PCR, and TCRdb holds only the in-frame ones, with some missing. The sample has 400,000 or so clones; about 87% are singletons. Sequenced input: PBMCs or T cells enriched from blood (not recorded which). These receptors all come from a man aged 35-49 years in a cohort exposed to, infected with or recovered from COVID-19 (not recorded which).

This chain connects TRBV18 to TRBJ2-1; no clear D. The V end lost 2 bases, the J end lost 9 bases, and 8 bases lay between the germline ends. The V gene's germline CDR1 is KGHSH and CDR2 LQKENI. The CDR3 spans 12 residues. The CDR3 region has the DNA TGTGCCAGCTCACCAAACAGTGGTGAGCAGTTCTTC. Amino acid sequence: CASSPNSGEQFF.

J is TRBJ1-2 and V is TRBV4-1; D not resolved. V was cut by 0 bases and J by 0 bases, with 8 bases left in between. This CDR3 region has 15 residues. Germline CDR1 and CDR2: MGHRA and YSYEKL. The CDR3 spells CASSQDHTANYGYTF. CDR3 coding DNA: TGCGCCAGCAGCCAAGATCATACGGCTAACTATGGCTACACCTTC.

This chain connects TRBV5-4 to TRBJ1-1, with 8 nucleotides matching TRBD1. CDR1 and CDR2 from the germline V gene are SGHNT and YYREEE (reference sequence). V dropped 3 bases and J dropped 1; count of bases not matched to a gene: 8. The length of the CDR3 is 16 residues. CDR3 DNA sequence: TGTGCCAGCAGCTCACCAGCCGGGACAGGGAACACTGAAGCTTTCTTT. Its protein product is CASSSPAGTGNTEAFF.

This chain connects TRBV5-1 to TRBJ2-7, with 14 bases matching TRBD2. This CDR3 region has 15 residues. The germline V gene encodes CDR1 SGHRS and CDR2 YFSETQ. V shed 4 bases, J shed 6 bases, and the junction held 6 bases outside the gene matches. CDR3 DNA sequence: TGCGCCAGCAGCCCGGGACTAGCGGGAGCTGGCGAGCAGTACTTC. The encoded protein is CASSPGLAGAGEQYF.

This clone came up a few times. The rearrangement links TRBV3-1 (or the pseudogene TRBV3-2) to TRBJ2-2; no clear D. V was pared by 4 bases and J by 0 bases, with 9 bases between. This CDR3 is built from 15 residues. Looked up from germline, CDR1 is LGHDT and CDR2 is YNNKEL (reference sequence). Here the CDR3 reads CASSPRVANTGELFF. The CDR3 DNA reads TGTGCCAGCAGCCCCCGGGTAGCGAACACCGGGGAGCTGTTTTTT.

V and J are TRBV5-5 and TRBJ2-7; D remains ambiguous. Germline V gene sequence: CDR1 SGHKS, CDR2 YYEKEE (reference sequence). V lost 1 base and J 6 bases, leaving 14 bases between the germline ends. The CDR3 is 14 residues long. CDR3 region: CASSLRWAVTEQYF. In DNA, the CDR3 is TGTGCCAGCAGCTTGCGGTGGGCAGTCACCGAGCAGTACTTC.

The chain employs TRBV5-1 and TRBJ2-7; 13 nucleotides align to TRBD2. Germline V gives CDR1 SGHRS, CDR2 YFSETQ. The CDR3 is 13 residues long. The trim removed 7 bases at V and 2 bases at J, leaving 0 bases unmatched. CDR3 residues: CASGLAGAYEQYF. Here the CDR3 DNA reads TGCGCCAGCGGACTAGCGGGAGCCTACGAGCAGTACTTC.

The V call is TRBV3-1 (or the pseudogene TRBV3-2), the J call TRBJ1-2; D possibly corresponds to TRBD1 (5 bases). Germline assignment: CDR1 LGHDT and CDR2 YNNKEL (reference sequence). This CDR3 has 13 residues. Trimming stripped 4 bases from V and 4 bases from J, with 10 bases between. CDR3 DNA: TGTGCCAGCAGCCCTACAGGTCCCTATGGCTACACCTTC. Protein product: CASSPTGPYGYTF.